This record looks at one TCR beta chain sequence and its context. The target of this receptor is not known. There are no base qualities to consult, and no much larger clone falls within one base. The sample comes from a study of control samples from healthy donors and cancer patients (dated by TCRdb to the early 2020s). Library preparation was by the immunoSEQ multiplex PCR assay. TCRdb limited this immuneACCESS table to in-frame rearrangements with V and J called. A share of clones is missing; checked studies link under half to unresolved V genes, and the rest is unexplained. Here the sample has some 130,000 clones; 70% to 90% occur a single time. The ten largest make up roughly 10% of the sample. V sheds 4 bases and J sheds 0 bases, leaving 13 bases between their ends. CDR1 and CDR2 are read off the germline V gene (reference sequence) as LGHDT and YNNKEL. Measured from the cysteine to the phenylalanine, the CDR3 is 16 residues long. CDR3 DNA is the only sequence kept; it has 48 bases, read in frame from the first base.

The rearranged segments are TRBV3-1 (or the pseudogene TRBV3-2) and TRBJ2-1; the D gene is perhaps TRBD2, from 6 matching bases. This TCR came from a young woman in good health. The sample comprised blood. This receptor has the CDR3 CASSPLRDFSYNEQFF. The bases are TGTGCCAGCAGCCCTCTAAGGGACTTCTCCTACAATGAGCAGTTCTTC.